This note documents a single TCR beta chain sequence. This record comes from a study of blood T cells in healthy people across ages. Then a second PCR, running roughly 7 to 11 cycles, was carried out with a sample-barcoded 5' primer and a J-beta primer mix. TCRdb used MiXCR to reprocess the 5' RACE reads, holding one entry per CDR3 protein. The sample has roughly 2 million distinct CDR3 sequences; roughly 50% are singletons. Sequencing was performed on blood. The clonotype comes from a woman in her thirties or forties in good health.

The CDR3 nucleotides are TGCAGGACTACCGGGACTAGGGGCGACAATGAGCAGTACTTC. This gives the protein CRTTGTRGDNEQYF. The chain carries TRBV20-1 and TRBJ2-7; 8 nucleotides align to TRBD2. The germline CDR1 and CDR2 sequences are DFQATT and SNEGSKA (reference sequence). The CDR3 loop spans 14 amino acids.